This T cell receptor (beta chain) originates from a study of regulatory T cells in long-lasting Graves disease. The overall study: Newly diagnosed Graves' patients had under 3 months of antithyroid drugs.

V shed 4 bases, J shed 4 bases, and the junction held 4 bases outside the gene matches. The CDR3 has 14 residues. CDR1 is KGHSH, CDR2 LQKENI, per germline. Combining iRepertoire HTBI primers with Arm-PCR of CDR3 regions, the authors built TCR beta libraries. One entry per CDR3 protein results from TCRdb running MiXCR on the multiplex PCR reads. The sample has approximately 350,000 distinct CDR3 sequences, 15% to 20% seen once. Documented time point: newly diagnosed GD, antithyroid drugs for less than 3 months. Preparation of the TCR library used RNA extracted from PBMCs. Separately, the same data were catalogued under a study of T cells in Graves' hyperthyroidism and ophthalmopathy.

This receptor was obtained from a woman aged 18-35 years with Graves disease. This chain uses TRBV18 with TRBJ2-1; TRBD1 aligns across 7 bases. This material consisted of peripheral blood mononuclear cells (PBMCs), taken at new diagnosis, from a patient treated with antithyroid drugs. The CDR3 DNA is TGTGCCAGCTCACAGGGACAGATTTACAATGAGCAGTTCTTC. It encodes CASSQGQIYNEQFF.